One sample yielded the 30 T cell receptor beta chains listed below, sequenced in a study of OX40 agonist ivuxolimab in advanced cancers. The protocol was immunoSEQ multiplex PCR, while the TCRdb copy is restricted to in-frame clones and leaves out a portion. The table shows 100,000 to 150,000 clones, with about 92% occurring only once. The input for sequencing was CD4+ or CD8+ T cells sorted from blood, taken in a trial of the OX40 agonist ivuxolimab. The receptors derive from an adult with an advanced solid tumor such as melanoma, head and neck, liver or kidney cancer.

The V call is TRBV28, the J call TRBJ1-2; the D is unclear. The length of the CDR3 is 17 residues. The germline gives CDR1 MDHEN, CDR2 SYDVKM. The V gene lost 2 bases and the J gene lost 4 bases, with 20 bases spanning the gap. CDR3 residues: CASSLNRVAPGGYGYTF. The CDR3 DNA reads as TGTGCCAGCAGTTTAAATCGGGTGGCGCCCGGCGGCTATGGCTACACCTTC.

CDR3 protein: CASSLGGLDTGELFF. CDR3 nucleotide sequence: TGTGCCAGCAGCTTAGGGGGACTAGACACCGGGGAGCTGTTTTTT. J is TRBJ2-2 and V is TRBV7-6; TRBD2 agrees at 8 bases. This CDR3 is 15 amino acids long. Trimming cost V 1 base and J 3 bases; bases outside gene matches: 1. Germline V gene data show CDR1 as SGHVS and CDR2 as FNYEAQ.

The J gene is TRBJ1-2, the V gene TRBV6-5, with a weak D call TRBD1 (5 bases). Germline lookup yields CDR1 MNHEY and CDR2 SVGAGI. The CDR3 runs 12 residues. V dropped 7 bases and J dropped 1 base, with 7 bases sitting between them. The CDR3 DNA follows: TGTGCCAGCAAGACAGTTAACTATGGCTACACCTTC. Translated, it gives CASKTVNYGYTF.

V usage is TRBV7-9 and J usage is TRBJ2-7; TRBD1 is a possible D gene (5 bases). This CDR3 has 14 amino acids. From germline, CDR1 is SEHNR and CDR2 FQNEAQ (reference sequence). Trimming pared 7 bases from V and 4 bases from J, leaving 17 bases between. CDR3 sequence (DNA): TGTGCCAGCACCCCCCTGGGGCCCGGGTACGAGCAGTACTTC. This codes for CASTPLGPGYEQYF.

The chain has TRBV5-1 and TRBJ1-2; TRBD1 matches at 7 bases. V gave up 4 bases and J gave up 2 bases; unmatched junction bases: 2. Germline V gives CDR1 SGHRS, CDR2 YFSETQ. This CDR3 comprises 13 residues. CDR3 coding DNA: TGCGCCAGCAGCACGGGACAGAACTATGGCTACACCTTC. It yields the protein CASSTGQNYGYTF. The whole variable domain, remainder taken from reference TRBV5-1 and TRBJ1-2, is KAGVTQTPRYLIKTRGQQVTLSCSPISGHRSVSWYQQTPGQGLQFLFEYFSETQRNKGNFPGRFSGRQFSNSRSEMNVSTLELGDSALYLCASSTGQNYGYTFGSGTRLTVV.

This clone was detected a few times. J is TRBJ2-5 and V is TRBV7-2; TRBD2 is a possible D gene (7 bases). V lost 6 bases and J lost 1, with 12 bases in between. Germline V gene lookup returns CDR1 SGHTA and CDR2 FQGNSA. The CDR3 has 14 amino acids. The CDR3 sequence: CASRGGRVQETQYF. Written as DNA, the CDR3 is TGTGCCAGCAGGGGGGGGCGGGTCCAAGAGACCCAGTACTTC.

Here the CDR3 reads CASRPRTSGGTRYEQYF. The CDR3 coding sequence is TGTGCCAGCAGACCCAGGACTAGCGGGGGGACCCGCTACGAGCAGTACTTC. The chain employs TRBV5-8 and TRBJ2-7; the match to TRBD2 covers 14 bases. The germline V gene has CDR1 SGHTS and CDR2 YDEGEE. The CDR3 sequence is 17 residues long. J gave up 3 bases and V 5 bases, and 10 bases lay outside the gene matches.

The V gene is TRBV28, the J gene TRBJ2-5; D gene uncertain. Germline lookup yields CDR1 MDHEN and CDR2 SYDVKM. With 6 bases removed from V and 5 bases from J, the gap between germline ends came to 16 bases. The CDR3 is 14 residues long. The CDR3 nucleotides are TGTGCCAGCAGCCGACAAGGCCAGTCGGAGACCCAGTACTTC. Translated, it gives CASSRQGQSETQYF.

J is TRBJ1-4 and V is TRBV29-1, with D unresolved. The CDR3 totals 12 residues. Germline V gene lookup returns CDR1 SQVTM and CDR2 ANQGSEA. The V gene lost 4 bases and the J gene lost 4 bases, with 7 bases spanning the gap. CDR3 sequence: CSVAPLNEKLFF. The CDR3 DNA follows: TGCAGCGTTGCCCCCCTTAATGAAAAACTGTTTTTT.

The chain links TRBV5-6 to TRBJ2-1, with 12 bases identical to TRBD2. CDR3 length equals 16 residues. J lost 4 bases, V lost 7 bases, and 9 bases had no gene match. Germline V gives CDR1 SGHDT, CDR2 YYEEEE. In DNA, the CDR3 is TGTGCCAGCGAGTCAGCCGGGACTAGCGGGTACAATGAGCAGTTCTTC. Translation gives CASESAGTSGYNEQFF.

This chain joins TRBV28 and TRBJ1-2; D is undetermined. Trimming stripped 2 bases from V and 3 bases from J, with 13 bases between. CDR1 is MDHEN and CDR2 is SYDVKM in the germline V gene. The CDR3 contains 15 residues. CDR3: CASSLGTDGYYGYTF. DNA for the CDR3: TGTGCCAGCAGTTTAGGAACGGATGGGTACTATGGCTACACCTTC.

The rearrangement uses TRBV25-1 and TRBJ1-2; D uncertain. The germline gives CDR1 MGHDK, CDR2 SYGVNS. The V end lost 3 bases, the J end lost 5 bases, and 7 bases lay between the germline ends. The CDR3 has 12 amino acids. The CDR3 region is CASSDRGYGYTF. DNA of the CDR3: TGTGCCAGCAGTGATCGAGGGTATGGCTACACCTTC.

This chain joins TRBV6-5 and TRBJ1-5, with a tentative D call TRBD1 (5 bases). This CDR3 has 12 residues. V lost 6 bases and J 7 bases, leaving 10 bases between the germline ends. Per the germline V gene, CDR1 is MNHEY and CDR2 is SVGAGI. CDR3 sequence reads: CASRQGGQPQHF. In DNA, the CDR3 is TGTGCCAGCAGGCAGGGAGGGCAGCCCCAGCATTTT.

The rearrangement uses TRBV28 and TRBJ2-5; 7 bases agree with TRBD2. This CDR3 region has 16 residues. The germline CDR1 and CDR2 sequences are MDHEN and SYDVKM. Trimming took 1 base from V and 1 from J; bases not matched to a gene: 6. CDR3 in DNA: TGTGCCAGCAGTTTATACGGCGGGAGCGGCCAAGAGACCCAGTACTTC. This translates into CASSLYGGSGQETQYF.

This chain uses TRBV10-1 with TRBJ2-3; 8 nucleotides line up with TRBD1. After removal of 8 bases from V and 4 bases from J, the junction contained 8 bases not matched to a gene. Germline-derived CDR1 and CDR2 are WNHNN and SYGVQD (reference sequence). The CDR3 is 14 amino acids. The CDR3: CASANDRGADTQYF. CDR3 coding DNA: TGCGCCAGCGCGAACGACAGGGGAGCAGATACGCAGTATTTT.

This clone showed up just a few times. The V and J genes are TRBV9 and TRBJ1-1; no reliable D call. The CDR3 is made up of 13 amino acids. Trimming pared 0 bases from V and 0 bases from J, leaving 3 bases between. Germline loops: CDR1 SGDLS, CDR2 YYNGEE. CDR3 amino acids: CASSVAMNTEAFF. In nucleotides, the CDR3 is TGTGCCAGCAGCGTAGCTATGAACACTGAAGCTTTCTTT. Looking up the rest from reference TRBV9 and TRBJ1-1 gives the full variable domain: DSGVTQTPKHLITATGQRVTLRCSPRSGDLSVYWYQQSLDQGLQFLIQYYNGEERAKGNILERFSAQQFPDLHSELNLSSLELGDSALYFCASSVAMNTEAFFGQGTRLTVV.

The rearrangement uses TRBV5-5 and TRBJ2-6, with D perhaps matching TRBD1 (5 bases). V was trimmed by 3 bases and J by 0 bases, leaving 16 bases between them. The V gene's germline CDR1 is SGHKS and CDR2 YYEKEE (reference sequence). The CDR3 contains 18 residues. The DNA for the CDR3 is TGTGCCAGCAGCTCCCGGGTCAGGGCGAGCTCTGGGGCCAACGTCCTGACTTTC. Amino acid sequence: CASSSRVRASSGANVLTF.

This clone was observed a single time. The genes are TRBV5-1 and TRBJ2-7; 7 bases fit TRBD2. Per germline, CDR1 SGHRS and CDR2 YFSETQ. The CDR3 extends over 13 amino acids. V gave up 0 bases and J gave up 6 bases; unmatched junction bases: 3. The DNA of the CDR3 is TGCGCCAGCAGCTTGGAAAGCGGGGCCGAGCAGTACTTC. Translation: CASSLESGAEQYF.

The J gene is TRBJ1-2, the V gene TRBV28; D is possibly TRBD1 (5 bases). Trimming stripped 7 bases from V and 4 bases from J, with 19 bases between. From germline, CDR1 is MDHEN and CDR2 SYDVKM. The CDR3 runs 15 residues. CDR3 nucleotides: TGTGCCAGCACCCGAGGTGGAACAGGAAGCTATGGCTACACCTTC. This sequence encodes CASTRGGTGSYGYTF.

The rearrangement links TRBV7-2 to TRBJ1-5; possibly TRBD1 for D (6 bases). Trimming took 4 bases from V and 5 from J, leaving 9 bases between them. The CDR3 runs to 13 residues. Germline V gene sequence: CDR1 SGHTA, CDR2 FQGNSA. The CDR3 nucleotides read TGTGCCAGCAGCTCGGACAGACATCAGCCCCAGCATTTT. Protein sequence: CASSSDRHQPQHF.

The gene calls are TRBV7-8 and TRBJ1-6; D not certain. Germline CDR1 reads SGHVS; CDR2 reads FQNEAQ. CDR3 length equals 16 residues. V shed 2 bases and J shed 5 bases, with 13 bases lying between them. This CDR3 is CASSLSRSGHNSPLHF. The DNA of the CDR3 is TGTGCCAGCAGCTTATCCCGGTCCGGCCATAATTCACCCCTCCACTTT.

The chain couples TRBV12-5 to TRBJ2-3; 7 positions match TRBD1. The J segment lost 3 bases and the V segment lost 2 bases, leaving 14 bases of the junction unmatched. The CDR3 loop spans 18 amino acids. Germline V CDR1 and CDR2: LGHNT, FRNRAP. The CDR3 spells CASGLRFPGRGITDTQYF. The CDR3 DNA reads TGTGCTAGTGGTTTGAGATTCCCGGGCAGGGGGATAACAGATACGCAGTATTTT.

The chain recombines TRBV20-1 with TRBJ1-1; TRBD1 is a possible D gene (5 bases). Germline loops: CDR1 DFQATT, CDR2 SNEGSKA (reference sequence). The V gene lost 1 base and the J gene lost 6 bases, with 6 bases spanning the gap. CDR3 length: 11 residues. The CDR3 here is CSARVQAEAFF. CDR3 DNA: TGCAGTGCTAGAGTACAGGCTGAAGCTTTCTTT.

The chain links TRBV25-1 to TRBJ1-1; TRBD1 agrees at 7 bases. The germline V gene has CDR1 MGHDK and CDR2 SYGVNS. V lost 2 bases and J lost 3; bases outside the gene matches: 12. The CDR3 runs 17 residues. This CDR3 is CASSEAFDRVRDTEAFF. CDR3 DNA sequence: TGTGCCAGCAGTGAAGCCTTCGACAGGGTCAGGGACACTGAAGCTTTCTTT.

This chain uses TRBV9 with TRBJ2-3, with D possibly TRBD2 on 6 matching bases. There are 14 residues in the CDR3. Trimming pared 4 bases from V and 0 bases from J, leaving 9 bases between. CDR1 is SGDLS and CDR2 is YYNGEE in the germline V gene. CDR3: CASSTGLSTDTQYF. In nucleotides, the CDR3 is TGTGCCAGCAGCACGGGACTTAGCACAGATACGCAGTATTTT.

This CDR3 reads CASGQGRESYEQYF. CDR3 DNA: TGTGCCAGCGGCCAGGGCAGGGAGTCCTACGAGCAGTACTTC. The chain uses TRBV9 and TRBJ2-7; D is tentatively TRBD1 or TRBD2 (5 bases each). This CDR3 has 14 amino acids. V lost 7 bases and J lost 1, with 15 bases in between. Germline lookup yields CDR1 SGDLS and CDR2 YYNGEE.

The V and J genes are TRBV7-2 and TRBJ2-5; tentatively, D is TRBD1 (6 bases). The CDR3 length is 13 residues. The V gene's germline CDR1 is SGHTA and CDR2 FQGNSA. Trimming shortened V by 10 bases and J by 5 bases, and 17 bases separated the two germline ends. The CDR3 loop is CATRQVSGETQYF. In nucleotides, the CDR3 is TGTGCCACCAGACAGGTCTCCGGCGAGACCCAGTACTTC.

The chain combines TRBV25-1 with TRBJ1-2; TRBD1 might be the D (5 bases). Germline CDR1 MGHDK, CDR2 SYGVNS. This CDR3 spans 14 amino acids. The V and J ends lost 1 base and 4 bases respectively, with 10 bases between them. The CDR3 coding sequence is TGTGCCAGCAGTGAATTGGGCACAGGCTATGGCTACACCTTC. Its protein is CASSELGTGYGYTF.

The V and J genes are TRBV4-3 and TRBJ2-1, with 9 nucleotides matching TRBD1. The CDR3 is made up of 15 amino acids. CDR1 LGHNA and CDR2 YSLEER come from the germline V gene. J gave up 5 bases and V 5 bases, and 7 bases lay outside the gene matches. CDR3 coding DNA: TGCGCCAGCAGCAAAGCCGGGACAGGGAACAATGAGCAGTTCTTC. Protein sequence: CASSKAGTGNNEQFF.

The CDR3 loop reads CAISERHFGGYGYTF. DNA for the CDR3: TGTGCCATCAGTGAGCGCCACTTCGGTGGCTATGGCTACACCTTC. The V gene is TRBV10-3, the J gene TRBJ1-2; D is unresolved. V lost 2 bases and J 4 bases, leaving 14 bases between the germline ends. The CDR3 contains 15 residues. Per the germline V gene, CDR1 is ENHRY and CDR2 is SYGVKD.